Given below is one T cell receptor (beta chain) in context. Its antigen is undetermined. This sample stems from a study of long-term antiretroviral therapy in people with HIV. Researchers report immunoSEQ v3.0 was run at survey level. The assay was immunoSEQ multiplex PCR, and TCRdb's table has in-frame clones only and misses some. The sample holds some 30,000 clones, around nine tenths seen once. The study's findings and limits: Clonal populations expanded prior to ART predominated within the repertoire at all time points. The study lacked data on ART adherence, viral resistance or therapy changes.

CDR1 is MDHEN, CDR2 SYDVKM, per germline. J was trimmed by 3 bases and V by 5 bases; bases with no gene match: 10. This CDR3 has 15 amino acids. The receptor was derived from a woman in her late teens or twenties with HIV. The chain has TRBV28 and TRBJ2-7; the match to TRBD2 covers 7 bases. Sequences were derived from unsorted PBMCs, sampled 1.8 years after starting antiretroviral therapy. The CDR3 protein is CASSARRLANYEQYF. Written as DNA, the CDR3 is TGTGCCAGCAGTGCGCGCCGACTAGCTAACTACGAGCAGTACTTC. Drawing the rest from reference TRBV28 and TRBJ2-7, the complete variable domain is DVKVTQSSRYLVKRTGEKVFLECVQDMDHENMFWYRQDPGLGLRLIYFSYDVKMKEKGDIPEGYSVSREKKERFSLILESASTNQTSMYLCASSARRLANYEQYFGPGTRLTVT.